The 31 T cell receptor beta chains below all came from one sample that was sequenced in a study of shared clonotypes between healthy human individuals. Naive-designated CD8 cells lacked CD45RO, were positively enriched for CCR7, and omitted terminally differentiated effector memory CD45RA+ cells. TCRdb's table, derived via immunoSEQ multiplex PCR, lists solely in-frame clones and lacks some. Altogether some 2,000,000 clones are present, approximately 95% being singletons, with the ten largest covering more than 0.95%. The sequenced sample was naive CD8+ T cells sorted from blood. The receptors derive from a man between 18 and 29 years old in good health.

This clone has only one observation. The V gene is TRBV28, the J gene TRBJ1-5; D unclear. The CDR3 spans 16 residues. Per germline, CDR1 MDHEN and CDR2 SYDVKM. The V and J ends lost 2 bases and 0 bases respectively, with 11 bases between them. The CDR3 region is CASSLLLQNSNQPQHF. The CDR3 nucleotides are TGTGCCAGCAGTTTACTTCTCCAGAATAGCAATCAGCCCCAGCATTTT.

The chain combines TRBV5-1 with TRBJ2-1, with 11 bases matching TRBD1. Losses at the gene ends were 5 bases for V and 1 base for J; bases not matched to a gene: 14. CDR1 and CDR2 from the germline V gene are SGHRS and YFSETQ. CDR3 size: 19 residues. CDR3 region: CASSGSGQGVLGSYNEQFF. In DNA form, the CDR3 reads TGCGCCAGCAGTGGCTCGGGACAGGGGGTACTGGGATCCTACAATGAGCAGTTCTTC.

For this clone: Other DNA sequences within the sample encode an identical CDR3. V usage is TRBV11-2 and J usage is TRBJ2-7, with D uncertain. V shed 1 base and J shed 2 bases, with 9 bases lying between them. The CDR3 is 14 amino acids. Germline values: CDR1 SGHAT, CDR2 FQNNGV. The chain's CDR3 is CASSLGGPTYEQYF. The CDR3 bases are TGTGCCAGCAGCTTAGGTGGCCCGACCTACGAGCAGTACTTC.

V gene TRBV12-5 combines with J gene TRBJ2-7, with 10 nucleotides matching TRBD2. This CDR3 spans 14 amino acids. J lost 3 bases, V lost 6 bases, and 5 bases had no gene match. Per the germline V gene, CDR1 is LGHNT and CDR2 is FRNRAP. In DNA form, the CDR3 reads TGTGCTAGTGGGTGGACTAGCGGTGACTACGAGCAGTACTTC. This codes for CASGWTSGDYEQYF. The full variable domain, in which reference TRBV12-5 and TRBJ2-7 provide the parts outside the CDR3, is DARVTQTPRHKVTEMGQEVTMRCQPILGHNTVFWYRQTMMQGLELLAYFRNRAPLDDSGMPKDRFSAEMPDATLATLKIQPSEPRDSAVYFCASGWTSGDYEQYFGPGTRLTVT.

The CDR3 reads CASSSGQGHYEQYF. The CDR3 DNA follows: TGTGCCAGCAGCTCAGGACAGGGGCACTACGAGCAGTACTTC. The V and J genes are TRBV5-6 and TRBJ2-7, with 9 bases matching TRBD1. Germline V gene lookup returns CDR1 SGHDT and CDR2 YYEEEE. V lost 3 bases to trimming and J lost 3 bases; unmatched junction nucleotides: 4. The CDR3 spans 14 residues.

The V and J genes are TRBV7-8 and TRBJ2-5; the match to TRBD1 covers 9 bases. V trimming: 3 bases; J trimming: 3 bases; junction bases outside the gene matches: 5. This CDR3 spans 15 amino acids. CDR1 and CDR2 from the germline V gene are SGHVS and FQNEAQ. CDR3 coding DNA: TGTGCCAGCAGCTTGGGGACAGGGTGGGAAGAGACCCAGTACTTC. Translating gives CASSLGTGWEETQYF.

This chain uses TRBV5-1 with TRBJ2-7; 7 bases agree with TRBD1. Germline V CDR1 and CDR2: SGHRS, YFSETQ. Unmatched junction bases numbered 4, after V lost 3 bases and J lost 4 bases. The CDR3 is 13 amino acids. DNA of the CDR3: TGCGCCAGCAGCTGGGGACAGTTATACGAGCAGTACTTC. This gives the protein CASSWGQLYEQYF.

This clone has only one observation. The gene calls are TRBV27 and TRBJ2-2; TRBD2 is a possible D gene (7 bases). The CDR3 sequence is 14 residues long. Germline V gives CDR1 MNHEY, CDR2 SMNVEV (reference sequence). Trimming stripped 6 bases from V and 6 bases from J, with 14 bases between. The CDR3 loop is CASRFRGASGELFF. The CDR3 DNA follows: TGTGCCAGCAGGTTTCGGGGGGCTTCCGGGGAGCTGTTTTTT.

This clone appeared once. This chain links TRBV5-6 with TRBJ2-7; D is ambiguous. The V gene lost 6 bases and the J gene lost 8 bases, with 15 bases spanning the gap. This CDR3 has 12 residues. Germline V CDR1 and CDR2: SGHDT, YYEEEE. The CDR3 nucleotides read TGTGCCAGCACCTCAGGCAATGGTAAGCAGTACTTC. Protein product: CASTSGNGKQYF.

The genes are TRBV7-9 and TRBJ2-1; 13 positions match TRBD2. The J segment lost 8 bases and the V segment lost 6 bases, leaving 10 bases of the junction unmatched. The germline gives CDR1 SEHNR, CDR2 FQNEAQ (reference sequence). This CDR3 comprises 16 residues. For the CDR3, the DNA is TGTGCCAGCAGTTCATACGGGACTAGCGGGGTCGATGAGCAGTTCTTC. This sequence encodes CASSSYGTSGVDEQFF.

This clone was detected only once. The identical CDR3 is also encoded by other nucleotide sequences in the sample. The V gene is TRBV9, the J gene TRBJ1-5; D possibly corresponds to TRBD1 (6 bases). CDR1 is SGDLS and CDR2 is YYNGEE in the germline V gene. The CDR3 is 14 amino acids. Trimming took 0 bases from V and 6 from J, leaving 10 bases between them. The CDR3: CASSVEGVGQPQHF. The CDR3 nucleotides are TGTGCCAGCAGCGTAGAGGGGGTGGGTCAGCCCCAGCATTTT.

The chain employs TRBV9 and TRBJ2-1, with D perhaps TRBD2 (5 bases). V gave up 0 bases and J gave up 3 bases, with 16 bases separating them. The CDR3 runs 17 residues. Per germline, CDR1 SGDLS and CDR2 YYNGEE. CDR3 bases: TGTGCCAGCAGCGTAGAAGTGGGAGAGAAGGTCTACAATGAGCAGTTCTTC. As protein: CASSVEVGEKVYNEQFF.

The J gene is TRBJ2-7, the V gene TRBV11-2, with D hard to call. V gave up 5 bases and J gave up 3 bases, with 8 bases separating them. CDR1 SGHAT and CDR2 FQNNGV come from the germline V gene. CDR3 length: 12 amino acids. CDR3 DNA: TGTGCCAGCAGCCCCTCCCGCTACGAGCAGTACTTC. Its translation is CASSPSRYEQYF.

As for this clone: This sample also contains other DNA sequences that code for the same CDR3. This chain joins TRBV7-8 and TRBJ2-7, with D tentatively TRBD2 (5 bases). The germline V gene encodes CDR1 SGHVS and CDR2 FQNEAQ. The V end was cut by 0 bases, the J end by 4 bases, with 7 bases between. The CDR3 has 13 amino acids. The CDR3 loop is CASSLAPGYEQYF. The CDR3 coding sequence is TGTGCCAGCAGCTTAGCCCCGGGGTACGAGCAGTACTTC.

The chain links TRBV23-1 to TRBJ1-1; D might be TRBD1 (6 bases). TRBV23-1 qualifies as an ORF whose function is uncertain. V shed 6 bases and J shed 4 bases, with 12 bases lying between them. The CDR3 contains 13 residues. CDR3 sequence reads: CASRTGYCTEAFF. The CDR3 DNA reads TGCGCCAGCAGAACAGGGTATTGCACTGAAGCTTTCTTT.

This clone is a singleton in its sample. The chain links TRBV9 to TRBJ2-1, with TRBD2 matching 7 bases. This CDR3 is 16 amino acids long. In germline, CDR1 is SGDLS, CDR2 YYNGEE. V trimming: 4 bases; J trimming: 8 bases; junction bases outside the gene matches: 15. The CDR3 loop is CASSSYSGAGSHEQFF. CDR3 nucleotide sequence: TGTGCCAGCAGCTCATATAGCGGAGCGGGGTCCCATGAGCAGTTCTTC.

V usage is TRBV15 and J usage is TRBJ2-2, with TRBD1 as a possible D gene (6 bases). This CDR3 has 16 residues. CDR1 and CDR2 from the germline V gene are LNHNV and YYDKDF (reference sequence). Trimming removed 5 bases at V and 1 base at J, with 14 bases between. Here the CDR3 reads CATSRQPDRNTGELFF. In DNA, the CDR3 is TGTGCCACCAGCCGTCAACCGGACAGGAACACCGGGGAGCTGTTTTTT.

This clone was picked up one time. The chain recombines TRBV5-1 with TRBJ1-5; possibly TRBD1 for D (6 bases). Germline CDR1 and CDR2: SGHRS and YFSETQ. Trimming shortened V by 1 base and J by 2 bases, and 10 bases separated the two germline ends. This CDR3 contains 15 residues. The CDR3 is CASSLRGGGNQPQHF. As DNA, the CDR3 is TGCGCCAGCAGCTTGAGGGGGGGTGGCAATCAGCCCCAGCATTTT. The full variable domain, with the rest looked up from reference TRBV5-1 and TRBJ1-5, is KAGVTQTPRYLIKTRGQQVTLSCSPISGHRSVSWYQQTPGQGLQFLFEYFSETQRNKGNFPGRFSGRQFSNSRSEMNVSTLELGDSALYLCASSLRGGGNQPQHFGDGTRLSIL.

The CDR3 DNA sequence: TGCGCCAGCAGTGCCGACAGTGACAATCAGCCCCAGCATTTT. Protein product: CASSADSDNQPQHF. The genes are TRBV10-2 and TRBJ1-5, with D possibly TRBD1 on 5 matching bases. In germline, CDR1 is WSHSY, CDR2 SAAADI. The CDR3 has 14 amino acids. Trimming cost V 4 bases and J 3 bases, with 10 bases left between them.

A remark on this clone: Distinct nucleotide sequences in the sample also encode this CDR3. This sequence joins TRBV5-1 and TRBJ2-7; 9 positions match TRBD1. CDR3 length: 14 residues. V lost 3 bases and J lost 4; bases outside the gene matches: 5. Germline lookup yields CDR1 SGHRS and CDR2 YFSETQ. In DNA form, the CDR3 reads TGCGCCAGCAGCTCCGGGACAGGGATTTACGAGCAGTACTTC. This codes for CASSSGTGIYEQYF.

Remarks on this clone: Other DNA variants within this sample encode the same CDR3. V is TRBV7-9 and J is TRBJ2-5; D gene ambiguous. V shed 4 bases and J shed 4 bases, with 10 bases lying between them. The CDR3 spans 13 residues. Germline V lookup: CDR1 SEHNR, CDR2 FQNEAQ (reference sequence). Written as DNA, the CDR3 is TGTGCCAGCAGCTCCCCGGGTAGAGAGACCCAGTACTTC. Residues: CASSSPGRETQYF.

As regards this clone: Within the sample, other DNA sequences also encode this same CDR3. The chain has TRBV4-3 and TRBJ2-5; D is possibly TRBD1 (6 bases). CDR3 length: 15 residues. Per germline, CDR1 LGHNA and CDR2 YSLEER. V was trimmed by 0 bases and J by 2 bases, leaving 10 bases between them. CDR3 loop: CASSQDTGIQETQYF. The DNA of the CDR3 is TGCGCCAGCAGCCAAGATACAGGGATTCAAGAGACCCAGTACTTC.

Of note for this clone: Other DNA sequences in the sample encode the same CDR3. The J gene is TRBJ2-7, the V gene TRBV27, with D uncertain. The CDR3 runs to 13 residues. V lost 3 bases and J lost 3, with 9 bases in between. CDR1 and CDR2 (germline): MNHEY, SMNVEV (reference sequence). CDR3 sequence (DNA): TGTGCCAGCAGTTTGGACCCTAACTACGAGCAGTACTTC. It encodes CASSLDPNYEQYF.

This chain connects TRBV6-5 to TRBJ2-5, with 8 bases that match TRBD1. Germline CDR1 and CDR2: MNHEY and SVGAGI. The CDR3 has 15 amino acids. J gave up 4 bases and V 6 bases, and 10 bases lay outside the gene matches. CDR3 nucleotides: TGTGCCAGCAGCCCCGCCGGGGGACAGGTAGAGACCCAGTACTTC. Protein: CASSPAGGQVETQYF.

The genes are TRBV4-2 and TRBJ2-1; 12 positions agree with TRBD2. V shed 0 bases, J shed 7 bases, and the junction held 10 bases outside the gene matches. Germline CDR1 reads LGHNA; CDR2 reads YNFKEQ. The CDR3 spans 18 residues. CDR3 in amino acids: CASSQDILAGGLKNEQFF. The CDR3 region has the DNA TGTGCCAGCAGCCAAGATATCCTAGCGGGAGGGCTTAAGAATGAGCAGTTCTTC.

The CDR3 protein is CASSSEQGAQNYGYTF. DNA for the CDR3: TGTGCCAGCAGTTCGGAGCAGGGGGCGCAGAACTATGGCTACACCTTC. The V gene is TRBV28, the J gene TRBJ1-2, with 8 bases that match TRBD1. Germline-derived CDR1 and CDR2 are MDHEN and SYDVKM. The CDR3 covers 16 residues. V lost 4 bases, J lost 2 bases, and 9 bases stayed unmatched.

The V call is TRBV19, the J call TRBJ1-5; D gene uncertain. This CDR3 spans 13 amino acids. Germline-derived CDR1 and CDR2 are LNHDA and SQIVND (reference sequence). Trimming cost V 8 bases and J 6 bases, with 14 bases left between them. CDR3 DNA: TGTGCCAGTGGCCTGGTGGGTTCTCAGCCCCAGCATTTT. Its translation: CASGLVGSQPQHF.

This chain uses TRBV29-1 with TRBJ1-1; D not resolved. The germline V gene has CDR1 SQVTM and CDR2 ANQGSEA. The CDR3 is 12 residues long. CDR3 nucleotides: TGCAGTCCAGTCGGTAGTGGCACTGAAGCTTTCTTT. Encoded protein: CSPVGSGTEAFF.

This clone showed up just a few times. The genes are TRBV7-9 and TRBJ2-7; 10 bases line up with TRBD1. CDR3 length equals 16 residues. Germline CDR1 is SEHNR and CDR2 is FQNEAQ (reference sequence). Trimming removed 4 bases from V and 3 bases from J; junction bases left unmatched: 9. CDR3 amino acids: CASSSQGTGVNYEQYF. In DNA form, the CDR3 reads TGTGCCAGCAGCTCCCAGGGGACAGGGGTAAACTACGAGCAGTACTTC.

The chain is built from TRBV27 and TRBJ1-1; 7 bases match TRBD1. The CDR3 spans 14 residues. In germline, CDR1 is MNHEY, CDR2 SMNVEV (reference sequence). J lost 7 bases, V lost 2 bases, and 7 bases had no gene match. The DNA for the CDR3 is TGTGCCAGCAGTTTAGGCCTGGGGACAGATGAAGCTTTCTTT. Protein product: CASSLGLGTDEAFF.

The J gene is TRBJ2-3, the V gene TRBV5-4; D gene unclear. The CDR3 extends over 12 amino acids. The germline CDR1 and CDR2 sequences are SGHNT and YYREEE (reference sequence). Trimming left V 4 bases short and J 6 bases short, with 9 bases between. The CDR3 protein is CASSPVGDTQYF. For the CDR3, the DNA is TGTGCCAGCAGCCCCGTGGGGGATACGCAGTATTTT. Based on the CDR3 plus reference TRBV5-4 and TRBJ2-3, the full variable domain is ETGVTQSPTHLIKTRGQQVTLRCSSQSGHNTVSWYQQALGQGPQFIFQYYREEENGRGNFPPRFSGLQFPNYSSELNVNALELDDSALYLCASSPVGDTQYFGPGTRLTVL.